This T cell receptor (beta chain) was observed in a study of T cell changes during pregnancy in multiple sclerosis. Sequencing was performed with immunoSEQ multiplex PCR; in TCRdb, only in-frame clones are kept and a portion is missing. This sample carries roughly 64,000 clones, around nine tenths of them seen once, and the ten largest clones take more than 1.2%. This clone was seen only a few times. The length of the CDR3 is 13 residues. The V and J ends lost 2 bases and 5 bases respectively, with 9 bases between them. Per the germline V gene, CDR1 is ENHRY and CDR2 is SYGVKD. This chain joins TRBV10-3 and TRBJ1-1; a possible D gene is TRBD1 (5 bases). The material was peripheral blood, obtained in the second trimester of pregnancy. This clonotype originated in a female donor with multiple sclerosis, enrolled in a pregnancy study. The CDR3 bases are TGTGCCATCAGTGAGGCCAGGGAAACTGAAGCTTTCTTT. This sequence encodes CAISEARETEAFF.